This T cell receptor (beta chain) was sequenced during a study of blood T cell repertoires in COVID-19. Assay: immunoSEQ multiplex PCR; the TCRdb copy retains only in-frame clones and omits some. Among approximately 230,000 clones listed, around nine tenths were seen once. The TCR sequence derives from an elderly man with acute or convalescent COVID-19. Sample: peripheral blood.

This chain's CDR3 is CASSFLVKRSEAFF. CDR3 bases: TGTGCCAGCAGTTTTCTAGTAAAGCGGTCTGAAGCTTTCTTT. The V call is TRBV28, the J call TRBJ1-1; D not resolved. This CDR3 has 14 residues. Deletions cut 3 bases from V and 6 bases from J, with 14 bases between. Germline V gives CDR1 MDHEN, CDR2 SYDVKM.